A single sample is the source of the 24 T cell receptor beta chains below, sequenced in a study of blood T cell repertoires in COVID-19. Data came from immunoSEQ multiplex PCR; TCRdb stores just in-frame clones and leaves some out. The repertoire includes about 100,000 clones, 87% of them detected once, and 2% sits in the top ten. Specimen: peripheral blood. The receptors shown here come from a man aged 50-59 years with active COVID-19.

The count of this clone is one. This rearrangement joins TRBV7-9 to TRBJ1-3; weak D call: TRBD1 (5 bases). Trimming cost V 10 bases and J 0 bases, with 10 bases left between them. Germline V gene sequence: CDR1 SEHNR, CDR2 FQNEAQ (reference sequence). CDR3 length: 13 amino acids. The CDR3 is CATDSNSGNTIYF. CDR3 DNA sequence: TGTGCCACCGACAGTAACTCTGGAAACACCATATATTTT.

The chain is built from TRBV6-5 and TRBJ1-5; 8 bases are shared with TRBD1. With V trimmed by 8 bases and J by 7 bases, 13 bases remained unmatched. There are 15 residues in the CDR3. Looked up from germline, CDR1 is MNHEY and CDR2 is SVGAGI. CDR3 loop: CASLYFTGGRQPQHF. CDR3 coding DNA: TGTGCCAGCCTATATTTTACAGGGGGACGGCAGCCCCAGCATTTT.

This sequence joins TRBV6-2 or TRBV6-3 and TRBJ1-2; 9 nucleotides line up with TRBD1. V gave up 4 bases and J gave up 4 bases; unmatched junction bases: 4. This CDR3 is built from 14 residues. Per germline, CDR1 MNHEY and CDR2 SVGEGT. DNA of the CDR3: TGTGCCAGCAGTTCGACAGGGGGAGGCTATGGCTACACCTTC. Translating gives CASSSTGGGYGYTF.

V is TRBV19 and J is TRBJ2-2; 10 nucleotides agree with TRBD2. CDR1 LNHDA and CDR2 SQIVND come from the germline V gene (reference sequence). V trimming: 6 bases; J trimming: 7 bases; junction bases outside the gene matches: 8. The CDR3 spans 15 residues. The CDR3 spells CASSISGGANGELFF. CDR3 sequence (DNA): TGTGCCAGTAGCATAAGCGGGGGGGCGAACGGGGAGCTGTTTTTT.

The chain uses TRBV5-6 and TRBJ2-7; the match to TRBD1 covers 9 bases. V was pared by 7 bases and J by 4 bases, with 9 bases of the junction left unmatched. Per germline, CDR1 SGHDT and CDR2 YYEEEE. The CDR3 runs to 14 residues. The CDR3 spells CASARGDRAYEQYF. CDR3 DNA: TGTGCCAGCGCACGGGGGGACAGGGCGTACGAGCAGTACTTC.

The V call is TRBV5-1, the J call TRBJ2-7; 11 bases fit TRBD2. CDR3 size: 15 residues. Trimming took 0 bases from V and 5 from J; bases not matched to a gene: 4. Germline CDR1 is SGHRS and CDR2 is YFSETQ. CDR3 in amino acids: CASSLVASGGNEQYF. The CDR3 DNA is TGCGCCAGCAGCTTGGTGGCTAGCGGGGGGAACGAGCAGTACTTC.

This chain joins TRBV7-3 and TRBJ2-2; D may be TRBD2 (6 bases). The CDR3 is made up of 15 amino acids. Trimming left V 5 bases short and J 2 bases short, with 12 bases between. Looked up from germline, CDR1 is SGHTA and CDR2 is FQGTGA. The CDR3 DNA reads TGTGCCAGCAGCGCGTTGGGGGGTAACACCGGGGAGCTGTTTTTT. Translation gives CASSALGGNTGELFF. Full variable domain (outside the CDR3, taken from reference TRBV7-3 and TRBJ2-2): GAGVSQTPSNKVTEKGKYVELRCDPISGHTALYWYRQSLGQGPEFLIYFQGTGAADDSGLPNDRFFAVRPEGSVSTLKIQRTERGDSAVYLCASSALGGNTGELFFGEGSRLTVL.

V gene TRBV19 combines with J gene TRBJ2-5, with TRBD1 matching 7 bases. V lost 5 bases and J lost 2; bases outside the gene matches: 2. The CDR3 is 13 residues long. Germline loops: CDR1 LNHDA, CDR2 SQIVND (reference sequence). The CDR3 DNA sequence: TGTGCCAGTAGTGGGACAGTACAAGAGACCCAGTACTTC. It specifies CASSGTVQETQYF.

The rearrangement joins TRBV4-1 to TRBJ1-2; 9 nucleotides agree with TRBD1. This CDR3 spans 15 amino acids. V trimming: 0 bases; J trimming: 3 bases; junction bases outside the gene matches: 2. Germline assignment: CDR1 MGHRA and CDR2 YSYEKL. The CDR3 spells CASSQEDRGDYGYTF. CDR3 in DNA: TGCGCCAGCAGCCAAGAAGACAGGGGGGACTATGGCTACACCTTC.

The gene calls are TRBV13 and TRBJ1-1; D not certain. The ends were cut back, 3 bases at V and 5 bases at J, with 7 bases in the middle. The CDR3 is 12 amino acids. In germline, CDR1 is PRHDT, CDR2 FYEKMQ (reference sequence). The CDR3: CASSLAGTEAFF. The CDR3 region has the DNA TGTGCCAGCAGCTTGGCGGGGACTGAAGCTTTCTTT.

This sequence joins TRBV21-1 and TRBJ2-7; the tabulated D call, TRBD1, remains unverified against the DNA. TRBV21-1 is tagged as a pseudogene. The CDR3 runs 18 residues. The CDR3 coding sequence is TGTGCCAGCCTTCGAAGGGCGGTTTTAGGACACTCTCCCTACGAGCAGTACTTC. Translation: CASLRRAVLGHSPYEQYF.

The table lists this clone with a count of one. This chain uses TRBV5-1 with TRBJ1-1, with TRBD1 as a possible D gene (5 bases). Germline CDR1 reads SGHRS; CDR2 reads YFSETQ. The length of the CDR3 is 16 residues. V lost 2 bases and J 1 base, leaving 15 bases between the germline ends. The CDR3 bases are TGCGCCAGCAGCTTTGTCGGGGAGGGACCGAACACTGAAGCTTTCTTT. As protein: CASSFVGEGPNTEAFF.

The rearrangement uses TRBV6-5 and TRBJ1-2; 7 bases align to TRBD1. Losses at the gene ends were 6 bases for V and 1 base for J; bases not matched to a gene: 5. The germline gives CDR1 MNHEY, CDR2 SVGAGI. The CDR3 is 14 residues long. As DNA, the CDR3 is TGTGCCAGCAGCAACAGGGGCCGTAACTATGGCTACACCTTC. Translating it yields CASSNRGRNYGYTF.

This chain connects TRBV12-3 or TRBV12-4 to TRBJ2-5; a possible D gene is TRBD2 (5 bases). The V end was cut by 3 bases, the J end by 7 bases, with 9 bases between. There are 12 residues in the CDR3. CDR3 sequence reads: CASSFGVLTQYF. As DNA, the CDR3 is TGTGCCAGCAGTTTCGGGGTTTTGACCCAGTACTTC.

This chain joins TRBV9 and TRBJ2-5; 7 bases align to TRBD2. V trimming: 2 bases; J trimming: 5 bases; junction bases outside the gene matches: 12. CDR1 and CDR2 (germline): SGDLS, YYNGEE. The CDR3 is 16 amino acids. In DNA form, the CDR3 reads TGTGCCAGCAGCGTGGGGGGAGAAGCGGGGAGGGAGACCCAGTACTTC. Protein product: CASSVGGEAGRETQYF.

This sequence joins TRBV7-8 and TRBJ2-2; TRBD1 matches at 8 bases. Unmatched junction bases numbered 7, after V lost 5 bases and J lost 5 bases. The CDR3 loop spans 15 amino acids. Per the germline V gene, CDR1 is SGHVS and CDR2 is FQNEAQ. CDR3 sequence (DNA): TGTGCCAGCAGCCAAATCAGGGGGCCTACCGGGGAGCTGTTTTTT. Translated, it gives CASSQIRGPTGELFF.

Only one count was recorded for this clone. A junction boundary mismatches the germline segment, possibly from a read error. This chain connects TRBV7-7 to TRBJ2-6; the match to TRBD1 covers 10 bases. CDR1 and CDR2 from the germline V gene are SSHAT and FNYEAQ (reference sequence). The CDR3 spans 18 residues. CDR3 sequence reads: CASSPQDRGANGANVLTF. In DNA, the CDR3 is TGTGCTAGCAGCCCCCAGGACAGGGGGGCCAACGGGGCCAACGTCCTGACTTTC. The complete variable domain, with remaining parts taken from reference TRBV7-7 and TRBJ2-6, reads GAGVSQSPRYKVTKRGQDVTLRCDPISSHATLYWYQQALGQGPEFLTYFNYEAQPDKSGLPSDRFSAERPEGSISTLTIQRTEQRDSAMYRCASSPQDRGANGANVLTFGAGSRLTVL.

The chain carries TRBV27 and TRBJ2-2; 12 bases map to TRBD2. Unmatched junction bases numbered 4, after V lost 6 bases and J lost 5 bases. The CDR3 covers 15 residues. From germline, CDR1 is MNHEY and CDR2 SMNVEV (reference sequence). The CDR3 sequence is CASRTGTSGTGELFF. CDR3 coding DNA: TGTGCCAGCAGGACCGGGACTAGCGGGACCGGGGAGCTGTTTTTT.

The genes are TRBV7-9 and TRBJ1-2; TRBD1 aligns across 8 bases. The CDR3 runs 13 residues. Looked up from germline, CDR1 is SEHNR and CDR2 is FQNEAQ (reference sequence). Trimming took 4 bases from V and 7 from J; bases not matched to a gene: 5. The CDR3 reads CASSSDRGFGYTF. CDR3 DNA: TGTGCCAGCAGCTCCGACAGGGGATTTGGCTACACCTTC. Using reference TRBV7-9 and TRBJ1-2 for the parts outside the CDR3, the full variable domain is DTGVSQNPRHKITKRGQNVTFRCDPISEHNRLYWYRQTLGQGPEFLTYFQNEAQLEKSRLLSDRFSAERPKGSFSTLEIQRTEQGDSAMYLCASSSDRGFGYTFGSGTRLTVV.

J is TRBJ1-5 and V is TRBV4-1, with D unresolved. The CDR3 covers 16 residues. Trimming removed 1 base from V and 5 bases from J, with 15 bases in between. Germline V gene data show CDR1 as MGHRA and CDR2 as YSYEKL. The CDR3 loop reads CASSQAPRGPHQPQHF. The CDR3, as DNA: TGCGCCAGCAGCCAAGCCCCTCGAGGGCCGCATCAGCCCCAGCATTTT.

The chain couples TRBV5-6 to TRBJ2-7; 9 nucleotides match TRBD1. Germline V gene lookup returns CDR1 SGHDT and CDR2 YYEEEE. CDR3 length: 13 residues. The V gene end was trimmed by 2 bases and the J gene end by 8 bases; junction bases not matched to a gene: 5. The CDR3 is CASSFGTGNKQYF. In DNA form, the CDR3 reads TGTGCCAGCAGCTTCGGGACAGGGAACAAGCAGTACTTC.

This chain uses TRBV5-6 with TRBJ1-2, with D perhaps TRBD1 (5 bases). This CDR3 has 16 amino acids. The V gene's germline CDR1 is SGHDT and CDR2 YYEEEE. V was pared by 4 bases and J by 8 bases, with 24 bases between. CDR3 coding DNA: TGTGCCAGCAGCAGCTCCCCGGGGGAAGGGGTCTGGGGCTACACCTTC. It is translated as CASSSSPGEGVWGYTF.

Only one count was recorded for this clone. The V and J genes are TRBV30 and TRBJ1-2; 11 bases align to TRBD1. Trimming took 8 bases from V and 5 from J; bases not matched to a gene: 7. CDR1 is GTSNPN, CDR2 SVGIG, per germline (reference sequence). The CDR3 spans 13 residues. The DNA of the CDR3 is TGTGCCGGGACAGGGGGTGAGATTTATGGCTACACCTTC. Its protein is CAGTGGEIYGYTF. The whole variable domain, filled in from reference TRBV30 and TRBJ1-2, reads SQTIHQWPATLVQPVGSPLSLECTVEGTSNPNLYWYRQAAGRGLQLLFYSVGIGQISSEVPQNLSASRPQDRQFILSSKKLLLSDSGFYLCAGTGGEIYGYTFGSGTRLTVV.

The V gene is TRBV15, the J gene TRBJ1-3; D perhaps matches TRBD1 (6 bases). Per the germline V gene, CDR1 is LNHNV and CDR2 is YYDKDF (reference sequence). This CDR3 has 17 residues. V lost 1 base, J lost 0 bases, and 13 bases lay in between. The CDR3 spells CATSRATGTSSGNTIYF. The CDR3 bases are TGTGCCACCAGCAGAGCAACCGGGACAAGCTCTGGAAACACCATATATTTT.